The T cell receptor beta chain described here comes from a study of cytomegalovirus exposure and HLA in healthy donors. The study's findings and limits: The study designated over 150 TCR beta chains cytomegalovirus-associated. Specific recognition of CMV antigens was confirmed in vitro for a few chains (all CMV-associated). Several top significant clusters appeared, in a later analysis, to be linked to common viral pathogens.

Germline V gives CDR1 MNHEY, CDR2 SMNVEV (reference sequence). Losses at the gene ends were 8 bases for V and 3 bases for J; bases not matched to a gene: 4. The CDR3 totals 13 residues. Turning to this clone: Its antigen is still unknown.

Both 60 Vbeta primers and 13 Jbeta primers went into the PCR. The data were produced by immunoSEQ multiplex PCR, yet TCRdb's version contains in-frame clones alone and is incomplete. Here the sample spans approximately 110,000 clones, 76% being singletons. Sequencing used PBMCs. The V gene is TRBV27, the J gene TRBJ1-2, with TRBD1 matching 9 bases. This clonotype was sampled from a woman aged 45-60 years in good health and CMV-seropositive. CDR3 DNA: TGTGCCAGCGGGACAGGGCTGGACTATGGCTACACCTTC. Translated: CASGTGLDYGYTF.